A selection of T cell receptor beta chains follows, all from one sample in a study of tumor-infiltrating lymphocytes in primary liver carcinoma. TCRdb called the multiplex PCR reads again in MiXCR, with one record for every CDR3 protein. The sample lists fewer than 85,000 distinct CDR3 sequences, about three quarters occurring once. Source material: tumor-adjacent normal liver tissue. These receptors were obtained from a man aged 35-49 years with primary liver carcinoma and hepatitis B virus infection. Both conserved end residues are part of each CDR3. D genes are given only for firm matches. Not every row has a clone size; where given, it reads once, few, many or a size class.

cdr3_length: 16; clone_size: .; v_call: TRBV3-1; j_call: TRBJ2-7; d_call: TRBD1; cdr3_aa: CASSQADRESAYEQYF; cdr3_nt: TGTGCCAGCAGCCAGGCAGACAGGGAGTCTGCCTACGAGCAGTACTTC
cdr3_length: 15; clone_size: many; v_call: TRBV5-6; j_call: TRBJ2-7; d_call: TRBD2; cdr3_aa: CASSLELAGVYEQYF; cdr3_nt: TGTGCCAGCAGCTTGGAACTAGCGGGAGTGTACGAGCAGTACTTC
cdr3_length: 15; clone_size: many; v_call: TRBV5-5; j_call: TRBJ2-7; d_call: TRBD2; cdr3_aa: CASSFGLAGVGEQYF; cdr3_nt: TGTGCCAGCAGCTTCGGACTAGCGGGAGTGGGGGAGCAGTACTTC
cdr3_length: 15; clone_size: .; v_call: TRBV11-2; j_call: TRBJ2-5; d_call: .; cdr3_aa: CASISSPAIGETQYF; cdr3_nt: TGTGCCAGCATCTCTAGCCCGGCAATTGGGGAGACTCAGTACTTC
cdr3_length: 14; clone_size: .; v_call: TRBV5-1; j_call: TRBJ2-4; d_call: TRBD1; cdr3_aa: CASSLGDRGNSEYF; cdr3_nt: TGCGCCAGCAGCCTGGGGGACAGGGGTAATTCCGAGTACTTC
cdr3_length: 18; clone_size: .; v_call: TRBV4-2; j_call: TRBJ2-2; d_call: TRBD2; cdr3_aa: CAISQEWASGNPTGGLFF; cdr3_nt: TGTGCCATCAGCCAAGAATGGGCTAGCGGGAATCCGACCGGGGGGCTGTTTTTT
cdr3_length: 13; clone_size: .; v_call: TRBV28; j_call: TRBJ1-1; d_call: .; cdr3_aa: CATPNRTNTEAFF; cdr3_nt: TGTGCCACCCCGAACAGGACAAACACTGAAGCTTTCTTT
cdr3_length: 17; clone_size: .; v_call: TRBV7-9; j_call: TRBJ2-1; d_call: TRBD2; cdr3_aa: CVSSIPTSGRGGNEQFF; cdr3_nt: TGTGTCAGCAGCATCCCGACTAGCGGGAGGGGGGGGAATGAGCAGTTCTTC
cdr3_length: 15; clone_size: few; v_call: TRBV6-6; j_call: TRBJ2-3; d_call: TRBD2; cdr3_aa: CASSRVSGSRYTQYF; cdr3_nt: TGTGCCAGCAGCCGAGTCAGCGGGAGTAGATATACGCAGTATTTT
cdr3_length: 12; clone_size: .; v_call: TRBV13; j_call: TRBJ2-7; d_call: .; cdr3_aa: CVSGGPSVEQYF; cdr3_nt: TGTGTCAGCGGTGGGCCGTCCGTGGAGCAGTACTTC
cdr3_length: 14; clone_size: .; v_call: TRBV5-4; j_call: TRBJ2-3; d_call: .; cdr3_aa: CASSLTQGTDTEYF; cdr3_nt: TGTGCCAGCAGCTTGACGCAGGGTACCGATACGGAGTATTTT
cdr3_length: 15; clone_size: .; v_call: TRBV6-6; j_call: TRBJ1-4; d_call: .; cdr3_aa: CASSSVGRDNGKLFF; cdr3_nt: TGTGCCAGCAGTTCCGTTGGACGGGATAATGGAAAACTGTTTTTT
cdr3_length: 16; clone_size: many; v_call: TRBV6-2/TRBV6-3; j_call: TRBJ2-1; d_call: .; cdr3_aa: CASSYGGQGPYNEQFF; cdr3_nt: TGTGCCAGCAGTTACGGTGGGCAGGGGCCCTACAATGAGCAGTTCTTC
cdr3_length: 17; clone_size: .; v_call: TRBV6-2/TRBV6-3; j_call: TRBJ2-7; d_call: .; cdr3_aa: CASSYSFGLSGAYEQCF; cdr3_nt: TGTGCCAGCAGTTACTCTTTTGGACTATCGGGAGCCTACGAGCAGTGCTTC
cdr3_length: 16; clone_size: many; v_call: TRBV5-1; j_call: TRBJ1-5; d_call: TRBD1; cdr3_aa: CASSFPTGQGYQPQHF; cdr3_nt: TGCGCCAGCAGCTTCCCTACCGGACAGGGATATCAGCCCCAGCATTTT
cdr3_length: 16; clone_size: .; v_call: TRBV6-5; j_call: TRBJ2-3; d_call: TRBD2; cdr3_aa: CASSFSGLAEGDTQYF; cdr3_nt: TGTGCCAGCAGTTTCTCGGGACTAGCGGAAGGGGATACGCAGTATTTT
cdr3_length: 13; clone_size: .; v_call: TRBV29-1; j_call: TRBJ2-3; d_call: .; cdr3_aa: CSVWTGGGDTHYF; cdr3_nt: TGCAGCGTCTGGACGGGGGGCGGAGATACGCACTATTTT
cdr3_length: 16; clone_size: .; v_call: TRBV4-2; j_call: TRBJ2-2; d_call: .; cdr3_aa: CASSQGFARGTGELFF; cdr3_nt: .
cdr3_length: 21; clone_size: .; v_call: TRBV4-1; j_call: TRBJ2-6; d_call: .; cdr3_aa: CASRVSAGRSRVDMRANVLTF; cdr3_nt: TGCGCCAGTAGAGTGTCCGCGGGAAGGTCCCGAGTGGATATGAGGGCCAACGTCCTGACTTTC
cdr3_length: 15; clone_size: once; v_call: TRBV9; j_call: TRBJ2-3; d_call: TRBD2; cdr3_aa: CASSLGLAVTDTQYF; cdr3_nt: TGTGCCAGCAGCCTAGGACTAGCGGTGACAGATACGCAGTATTTT
cdr3_length: 13; clone_size: once; v_call: TRBV6-2/TRBV6-3; j_call: TRBJ2-2; d_call: TRBD2; cdr3_aa: CANCYFLSGELFF; cdr3_nt: TGTGCCAACTGTTACTTCTTAAGCGGGGAGCTATTTTTT
cdr3_length: 12; clone_size: few; v_call: TRBV11-2; j_call: TRBJ2-5; d_call: .; cdr3_aa: CASSLGQETQYF; cdr3_nt: TGTGCCAGCAGCTTGGGCCAAGAGACCCAGTACTTC
cdr3_length: 15; clone_size: few; v_call: TRBV6-1; j_call: TRBJ2-1; d_call: .; cdr3_aa: CASGSGTTSSDEQFF; cdr3_nt: TGTGCCAGCGGATCCGGGACCACATCTAGCGATGAGCAGTTCTTC
cdr3_length: 15; clone_size: .; v_call: TRBV10-2; j_call: TRBJ2-7; d_call: TRBD2; cdr3_aa: CASQLAGGVPYEQYF; cdr3_nt: TGCGCTAGCCAGCTAGCGGGAGGGGTGCCCTACGAGCAGTACTTC
cdr3_length: 15; clone_size: .; v_call: TRBV11-2; j_call: TRBJ2-7; d_call: TRBD2; cdr3_aa: CTSSLTFAGGDKQYF; cdr3_nt: TGTACCAGCAGCTTAACTTTCGCGGGAGGAGACAAGCAGTACTTC
cdr3_length: 17; clone_size: once; v_call: TRBV6-1; j_call: TRBJ2-3; d_call: .; cdr3_aa: CASIRGKAGASTDTQYF; cdr3_nt: TGTGCCAGCATAAGGGGGAAGGCGGGCGCTAGCACAGATACGCAGTATTTT
cdr3_length: 20; clone_size: .; v_call: TRBV4-1; j_call: TRBJ2-3; d_call: .; cdr3_aa: CVSSQAIGTARLVTTDTQYF; cdr3_nt: TGCGTCAGCAGCCAGGCTATCGGGACGGCCAGATTAGTCACCACAGATACGCAGTATTTT
cdr3_length: 13; clone_size: many; v_call: TRBV7-8; j_call: TRBJ2-5; d_call: TRBD2; cdr3_aa: CASTLGGVETQYF; cdr3_nt: TGTGCCAGCACTCTCGGGGGGGTAGAGACCCAGTACTTC
cdr3_length: 13; clone_size: .; v_call: TRBV11-2; j_call: TRBJ2-1; d_call: .; cdr3_aa: CANSHRSPNEQFF; cdr3_nt: TGTGCCAACAGCCACAGGTCCCCGAATGAGCAGTTCTTC
cdr3_length: 15; clone_size: medium-sized; v_call: TRBV11-2; j_call: TRBJ2-5; d_call: TRBD2; cdr3_aa: CASSLNPGLAETQYF; cdr3_nt: TGTGCCAGCAGCCTCAACCCGGGACTAGCGGAGACCCAGTACTTC
cdr3_length: 16; clone_size: many; v_call: TRBV6-2/TRBV6-3; j_call: TRBJ1-5; d_call: TRBD1; cdr3_aa: CASSYSGTGSNQPQHF; cdr3_nt: TGTGCCAGCAGTTACTCTGGGACAGGCTCCAATCAGCCCCAGCATTTT
cdr3_length: 13; clone_size: .; v_call: TRBV5-4; j_call: TRBJ2-7; d_call: .; cdr3_aa: CAINVDRLQEQYF; cdr3_nt: TGTGCCATCAACGTTGACAGGCTCCAGGAGCAGTACTTC
cdr3_length: 18; clone_size: once; v_call: TRBV11-2; j_call: TRBJ2-5; d_call: .; cdr3_aa: CASRLARLALRKKETRYF; cdr3_nt: TGTGCCAGCCGCTTAGCGAGGCTAGCCCTGCGAAAAAAAGAGACCCGGTACTTC
cdr3_length: 13; clone_size: .; v_call: TRBV2; j_call: TRBJ2-3; d_call: TRBD2; cdr3_aa: CASTGGGTDTQYF; cdr3_nt: TGTGCCAGCACCGGGGGGGGCACAGATACGCAGTATTTT
cdr3_length: 13; clone_size: .; v_call: TRBV9; j_call: TRBJ2-2; d_call: .; cdr3_aa: CASGSANTGELFF; cdr3_nt: TGTGCCAGTGGCTCCGCGAACACCGGGGAGCTGTTTTTT
cdr3_length: 15; clone_size: .; v_call: TRBV6-5; j_call: TRBJ2-3; d_call: .; cdr3_aa: CACTINRESTDTQYF; cdr3_nt: TGTGCCTGCACAATCAACCGGGAAAGCACAGATACGCAGTATTTT
cdr3_length: 17; clone_size: .; v_call: TRBV5-6; j_call: TRBJ2-4; d_call: .; cdr3_aa: CASSLYGGEGTKNIQYF; cdr3_nt: TGTGCAAGCAGCTTGTACGGGGGAGAGGGTACCAAAAACATTCAGTACTTC
cdr3_length: 13; clone_size: many; v_call: TRBV10-3; j_call: TRBJ2-5; d_call: .; cdr3_aa: CAISGLKGETQYF; cdr3_nt: TGTGCCATCAGTGGACTCAAGGGAGAGACCCAGTACTTC
cdr3_length: 12; clone_size: many; v_call: TRBV5-1; j_call: TRBJ2-7; d_call: .; cdr3_aa: CASSGGIYEQYF; cdr3_nt: TGCGCCAGCAGCGGCGGGATCTACGAGCAGTACTTC
cdr3_length: 13; clone_size: .; v_call: TRBV28; j_call: TRBJ2-7; d_call: .; cdr3_aa: CASSRDRAYEQYF; cdr3_nt: TGTGCCAGCAGCAGGGACCGCGCCTACGAGCAGTACTTC
cdr3_length: 14; clone_size: few; v_call: TRBV6-6; j_call: TRBJ2-3; d_call: TRBD2; cdr3_aa: CASSRTSQGDTQYF; cdr3_nt: TGTGCCAGCAGTCGGACTAGCCAGGGAGATACGCAGTATTTT
cdr3_length: 14; clone_size: many; v_call: TRBV29-1; j_call: TRBJ2-7; d_call: TRBD2; cdr3_aa: CSVVLAGAFYEQYF; cdr3_nt: TGCAGCGTTGTTTTAGCGGGAGCATTCTACGAGCAGTACTTC
cdr3_length: 12; clone_size: many; v_call: TRBV12-3/TRBV12-4; j_call: TRBJ2-5; d_call: .; cdr3_aa: CASSLARETQYF; cdr3_nt: TGTGCCAGCAGTTTAGCGCGGGAGACCCAGTACTTC
cdr3_length: 16; clone_size: .; v_call: TRBV28; j_call: TRBJ2-3; d_call: .; cdr3_aa: CASSFTQTGGADTQYF; cdr3_nt: TGTGCCAGCAGTTTTACGCAGACAGGAGGGGCAGATACGCAGTATTTT